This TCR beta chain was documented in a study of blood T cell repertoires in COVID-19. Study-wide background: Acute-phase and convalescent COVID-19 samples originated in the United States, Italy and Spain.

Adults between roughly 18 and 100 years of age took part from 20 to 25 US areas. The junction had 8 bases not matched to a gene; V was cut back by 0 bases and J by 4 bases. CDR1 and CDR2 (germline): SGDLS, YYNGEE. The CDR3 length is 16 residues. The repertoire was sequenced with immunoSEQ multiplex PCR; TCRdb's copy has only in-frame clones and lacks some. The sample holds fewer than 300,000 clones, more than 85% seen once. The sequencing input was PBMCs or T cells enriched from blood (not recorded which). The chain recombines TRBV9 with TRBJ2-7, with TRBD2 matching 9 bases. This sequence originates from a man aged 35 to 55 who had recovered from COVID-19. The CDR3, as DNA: TGTGCCAGCAGCGTAGAAGGCGGGAGGGGGATTTACGAGCAGTACTTC. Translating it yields CASSVEGGRGIYEQYF.